This record concerns one TCR beta chain sequence. Its target is not known. CDR1 is SGHRS, CDR2 YFSETQ, per germline. With 9 bases removed from V and 0 bases from J, the gap between germline ends came to 17 bases. The CDR3 consists of 15 residues. TCRB transcripts that were expressed got sequenced, as all of the isolated RNA had been reverse transcribed. Sequencing was performed with immunoSEQ multiplex PCR; in TCRdb, only in-frame clones are kept and a portion is missing. The profile shows 150,000 to 200,000 clones, about 63% of them singletons. This sample was included in a study of beta chain features in type 1 diabetes. Broader study findings: TCRB CDR3 length was moderately but significantly reduced in all four CD4+ subsets of Type 1 diabetes patients. Healthy donors had naive, central memory and Treg TCRB repertoires that appeared less similar than those seen among patients.

The sample was naive CD4+ T cells from blood. V usage is TRBV5-1 and J usage is TRBJ2-3; TRBD2 might be the D (6 bases). The sequence derives from a man aged 25 to 40 with type 1 diabetes. The CDR3 sequence is CATGGWQGSTDTQYF. DNA for the CDR3: TGCGCCACCGGAGGGTGGCAGGGAAGCACAGATACGCAGTATTTT.